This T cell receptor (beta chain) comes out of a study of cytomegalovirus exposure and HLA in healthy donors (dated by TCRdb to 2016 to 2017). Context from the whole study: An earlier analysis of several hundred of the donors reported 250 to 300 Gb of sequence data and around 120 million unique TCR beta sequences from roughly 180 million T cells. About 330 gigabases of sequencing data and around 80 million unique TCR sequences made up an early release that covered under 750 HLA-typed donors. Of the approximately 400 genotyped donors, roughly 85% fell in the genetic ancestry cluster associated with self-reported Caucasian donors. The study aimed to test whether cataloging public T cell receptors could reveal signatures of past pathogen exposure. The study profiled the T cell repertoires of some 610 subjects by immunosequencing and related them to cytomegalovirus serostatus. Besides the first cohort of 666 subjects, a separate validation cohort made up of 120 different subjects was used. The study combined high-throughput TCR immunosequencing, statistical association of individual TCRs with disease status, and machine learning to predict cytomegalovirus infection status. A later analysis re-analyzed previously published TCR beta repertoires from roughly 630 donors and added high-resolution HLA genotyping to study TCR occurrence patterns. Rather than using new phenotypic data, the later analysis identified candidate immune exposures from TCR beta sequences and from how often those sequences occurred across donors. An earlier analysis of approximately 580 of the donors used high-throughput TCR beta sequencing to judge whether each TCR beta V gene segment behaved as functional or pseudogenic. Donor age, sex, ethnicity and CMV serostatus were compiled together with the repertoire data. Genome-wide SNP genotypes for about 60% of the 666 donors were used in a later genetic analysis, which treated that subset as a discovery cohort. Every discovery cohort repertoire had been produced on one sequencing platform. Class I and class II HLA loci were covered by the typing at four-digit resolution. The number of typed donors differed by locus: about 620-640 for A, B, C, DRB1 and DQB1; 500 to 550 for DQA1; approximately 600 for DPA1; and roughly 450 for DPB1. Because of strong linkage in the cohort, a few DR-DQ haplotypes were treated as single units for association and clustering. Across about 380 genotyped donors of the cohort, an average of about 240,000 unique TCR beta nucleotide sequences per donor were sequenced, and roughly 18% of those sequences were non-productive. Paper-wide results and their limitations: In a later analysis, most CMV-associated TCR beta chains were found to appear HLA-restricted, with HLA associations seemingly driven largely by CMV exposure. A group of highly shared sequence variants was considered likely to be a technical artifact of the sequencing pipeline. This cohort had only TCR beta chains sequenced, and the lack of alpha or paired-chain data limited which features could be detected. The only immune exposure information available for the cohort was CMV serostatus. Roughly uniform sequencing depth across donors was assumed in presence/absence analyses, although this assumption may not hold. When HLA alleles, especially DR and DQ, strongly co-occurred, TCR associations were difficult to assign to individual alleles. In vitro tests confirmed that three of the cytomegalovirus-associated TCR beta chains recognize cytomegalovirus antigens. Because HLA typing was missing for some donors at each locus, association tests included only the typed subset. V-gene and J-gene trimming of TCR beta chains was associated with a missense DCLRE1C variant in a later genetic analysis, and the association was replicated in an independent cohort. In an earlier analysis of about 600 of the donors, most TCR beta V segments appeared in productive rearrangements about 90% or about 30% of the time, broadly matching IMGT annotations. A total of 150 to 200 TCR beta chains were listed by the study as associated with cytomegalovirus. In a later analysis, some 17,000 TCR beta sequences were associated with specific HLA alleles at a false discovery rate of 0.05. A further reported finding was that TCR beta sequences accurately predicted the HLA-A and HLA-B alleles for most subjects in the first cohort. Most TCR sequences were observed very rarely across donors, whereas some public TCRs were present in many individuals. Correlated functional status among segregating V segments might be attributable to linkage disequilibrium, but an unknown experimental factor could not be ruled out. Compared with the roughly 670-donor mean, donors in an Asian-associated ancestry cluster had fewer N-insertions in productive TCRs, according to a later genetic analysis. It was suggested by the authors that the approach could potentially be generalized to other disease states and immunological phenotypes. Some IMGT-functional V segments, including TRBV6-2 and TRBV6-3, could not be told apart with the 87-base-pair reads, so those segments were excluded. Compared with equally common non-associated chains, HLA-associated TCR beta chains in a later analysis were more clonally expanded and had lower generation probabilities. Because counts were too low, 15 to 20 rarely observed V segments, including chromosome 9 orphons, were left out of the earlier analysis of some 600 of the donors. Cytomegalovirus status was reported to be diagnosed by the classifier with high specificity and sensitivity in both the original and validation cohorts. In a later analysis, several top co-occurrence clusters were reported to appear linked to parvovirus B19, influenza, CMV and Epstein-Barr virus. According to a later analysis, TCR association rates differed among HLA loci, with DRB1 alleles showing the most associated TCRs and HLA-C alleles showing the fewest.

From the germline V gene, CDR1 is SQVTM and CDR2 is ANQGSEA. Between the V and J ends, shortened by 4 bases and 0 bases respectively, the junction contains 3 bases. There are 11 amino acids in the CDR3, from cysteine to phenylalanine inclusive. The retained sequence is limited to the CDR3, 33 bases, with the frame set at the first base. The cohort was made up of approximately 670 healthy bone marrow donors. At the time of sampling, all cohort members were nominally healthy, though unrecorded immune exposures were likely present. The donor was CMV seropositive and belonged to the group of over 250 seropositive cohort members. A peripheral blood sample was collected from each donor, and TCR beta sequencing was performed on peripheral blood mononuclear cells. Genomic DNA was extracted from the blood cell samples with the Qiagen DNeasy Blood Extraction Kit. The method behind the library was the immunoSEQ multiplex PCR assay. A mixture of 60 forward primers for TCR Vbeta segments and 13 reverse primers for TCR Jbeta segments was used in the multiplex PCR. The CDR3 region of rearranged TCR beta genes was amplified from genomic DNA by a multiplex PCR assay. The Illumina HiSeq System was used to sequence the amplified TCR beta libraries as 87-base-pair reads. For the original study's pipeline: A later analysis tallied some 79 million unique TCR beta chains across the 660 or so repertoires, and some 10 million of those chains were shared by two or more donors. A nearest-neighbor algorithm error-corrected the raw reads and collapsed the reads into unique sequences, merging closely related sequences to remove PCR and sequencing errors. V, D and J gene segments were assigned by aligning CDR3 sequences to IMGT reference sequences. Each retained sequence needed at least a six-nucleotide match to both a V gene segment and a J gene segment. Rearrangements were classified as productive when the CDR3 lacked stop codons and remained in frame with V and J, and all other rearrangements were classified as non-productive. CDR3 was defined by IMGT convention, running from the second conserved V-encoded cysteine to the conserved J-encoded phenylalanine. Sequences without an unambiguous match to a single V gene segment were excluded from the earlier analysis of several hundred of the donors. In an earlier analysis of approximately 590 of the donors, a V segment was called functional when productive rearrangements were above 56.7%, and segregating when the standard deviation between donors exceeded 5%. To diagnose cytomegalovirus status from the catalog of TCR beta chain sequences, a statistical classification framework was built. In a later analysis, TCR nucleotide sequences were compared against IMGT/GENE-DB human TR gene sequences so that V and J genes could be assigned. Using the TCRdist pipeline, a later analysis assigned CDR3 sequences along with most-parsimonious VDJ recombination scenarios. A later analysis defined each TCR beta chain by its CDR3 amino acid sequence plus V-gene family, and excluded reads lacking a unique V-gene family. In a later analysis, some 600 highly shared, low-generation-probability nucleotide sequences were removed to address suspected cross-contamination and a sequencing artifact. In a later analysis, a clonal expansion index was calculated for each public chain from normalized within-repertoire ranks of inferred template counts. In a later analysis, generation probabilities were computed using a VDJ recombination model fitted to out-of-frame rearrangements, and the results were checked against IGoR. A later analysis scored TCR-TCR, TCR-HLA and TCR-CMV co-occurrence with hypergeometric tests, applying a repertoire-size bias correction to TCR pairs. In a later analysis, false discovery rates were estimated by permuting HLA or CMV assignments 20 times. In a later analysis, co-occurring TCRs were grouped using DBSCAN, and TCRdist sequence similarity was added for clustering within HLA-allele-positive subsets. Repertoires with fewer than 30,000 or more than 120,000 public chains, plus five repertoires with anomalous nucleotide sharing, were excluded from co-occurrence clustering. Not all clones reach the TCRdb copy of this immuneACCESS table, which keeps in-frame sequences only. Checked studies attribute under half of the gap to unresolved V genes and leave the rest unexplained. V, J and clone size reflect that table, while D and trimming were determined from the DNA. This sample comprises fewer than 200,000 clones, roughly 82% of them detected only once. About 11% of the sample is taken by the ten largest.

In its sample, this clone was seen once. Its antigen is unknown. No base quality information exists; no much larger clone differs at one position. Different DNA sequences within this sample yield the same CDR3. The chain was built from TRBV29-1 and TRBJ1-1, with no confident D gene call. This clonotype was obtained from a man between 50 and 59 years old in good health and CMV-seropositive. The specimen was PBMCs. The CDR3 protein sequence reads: CSVAVNTEAFF. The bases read TGCAGCGTTGCGGTGAACACTGAAGCTTTCTTT.